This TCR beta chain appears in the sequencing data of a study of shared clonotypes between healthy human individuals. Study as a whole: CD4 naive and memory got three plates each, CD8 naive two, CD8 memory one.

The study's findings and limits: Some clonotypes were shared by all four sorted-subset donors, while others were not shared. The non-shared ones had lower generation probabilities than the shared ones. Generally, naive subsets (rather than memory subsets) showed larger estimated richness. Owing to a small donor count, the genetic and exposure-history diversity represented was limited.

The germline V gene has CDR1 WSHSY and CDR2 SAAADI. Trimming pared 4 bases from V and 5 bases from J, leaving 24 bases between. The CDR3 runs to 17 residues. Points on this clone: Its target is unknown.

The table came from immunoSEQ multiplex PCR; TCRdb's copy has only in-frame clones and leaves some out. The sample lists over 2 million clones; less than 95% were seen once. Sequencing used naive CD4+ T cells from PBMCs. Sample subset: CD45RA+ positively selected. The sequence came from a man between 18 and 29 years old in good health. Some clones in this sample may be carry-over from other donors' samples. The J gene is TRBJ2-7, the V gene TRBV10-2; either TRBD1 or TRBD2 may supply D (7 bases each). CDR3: CASSGGRGRMYPNEQYF. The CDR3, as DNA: TGCGCCAGCAGTGGGGGGAGGGGGCGAATGTATCCCAACGAGCAGTACTTC.